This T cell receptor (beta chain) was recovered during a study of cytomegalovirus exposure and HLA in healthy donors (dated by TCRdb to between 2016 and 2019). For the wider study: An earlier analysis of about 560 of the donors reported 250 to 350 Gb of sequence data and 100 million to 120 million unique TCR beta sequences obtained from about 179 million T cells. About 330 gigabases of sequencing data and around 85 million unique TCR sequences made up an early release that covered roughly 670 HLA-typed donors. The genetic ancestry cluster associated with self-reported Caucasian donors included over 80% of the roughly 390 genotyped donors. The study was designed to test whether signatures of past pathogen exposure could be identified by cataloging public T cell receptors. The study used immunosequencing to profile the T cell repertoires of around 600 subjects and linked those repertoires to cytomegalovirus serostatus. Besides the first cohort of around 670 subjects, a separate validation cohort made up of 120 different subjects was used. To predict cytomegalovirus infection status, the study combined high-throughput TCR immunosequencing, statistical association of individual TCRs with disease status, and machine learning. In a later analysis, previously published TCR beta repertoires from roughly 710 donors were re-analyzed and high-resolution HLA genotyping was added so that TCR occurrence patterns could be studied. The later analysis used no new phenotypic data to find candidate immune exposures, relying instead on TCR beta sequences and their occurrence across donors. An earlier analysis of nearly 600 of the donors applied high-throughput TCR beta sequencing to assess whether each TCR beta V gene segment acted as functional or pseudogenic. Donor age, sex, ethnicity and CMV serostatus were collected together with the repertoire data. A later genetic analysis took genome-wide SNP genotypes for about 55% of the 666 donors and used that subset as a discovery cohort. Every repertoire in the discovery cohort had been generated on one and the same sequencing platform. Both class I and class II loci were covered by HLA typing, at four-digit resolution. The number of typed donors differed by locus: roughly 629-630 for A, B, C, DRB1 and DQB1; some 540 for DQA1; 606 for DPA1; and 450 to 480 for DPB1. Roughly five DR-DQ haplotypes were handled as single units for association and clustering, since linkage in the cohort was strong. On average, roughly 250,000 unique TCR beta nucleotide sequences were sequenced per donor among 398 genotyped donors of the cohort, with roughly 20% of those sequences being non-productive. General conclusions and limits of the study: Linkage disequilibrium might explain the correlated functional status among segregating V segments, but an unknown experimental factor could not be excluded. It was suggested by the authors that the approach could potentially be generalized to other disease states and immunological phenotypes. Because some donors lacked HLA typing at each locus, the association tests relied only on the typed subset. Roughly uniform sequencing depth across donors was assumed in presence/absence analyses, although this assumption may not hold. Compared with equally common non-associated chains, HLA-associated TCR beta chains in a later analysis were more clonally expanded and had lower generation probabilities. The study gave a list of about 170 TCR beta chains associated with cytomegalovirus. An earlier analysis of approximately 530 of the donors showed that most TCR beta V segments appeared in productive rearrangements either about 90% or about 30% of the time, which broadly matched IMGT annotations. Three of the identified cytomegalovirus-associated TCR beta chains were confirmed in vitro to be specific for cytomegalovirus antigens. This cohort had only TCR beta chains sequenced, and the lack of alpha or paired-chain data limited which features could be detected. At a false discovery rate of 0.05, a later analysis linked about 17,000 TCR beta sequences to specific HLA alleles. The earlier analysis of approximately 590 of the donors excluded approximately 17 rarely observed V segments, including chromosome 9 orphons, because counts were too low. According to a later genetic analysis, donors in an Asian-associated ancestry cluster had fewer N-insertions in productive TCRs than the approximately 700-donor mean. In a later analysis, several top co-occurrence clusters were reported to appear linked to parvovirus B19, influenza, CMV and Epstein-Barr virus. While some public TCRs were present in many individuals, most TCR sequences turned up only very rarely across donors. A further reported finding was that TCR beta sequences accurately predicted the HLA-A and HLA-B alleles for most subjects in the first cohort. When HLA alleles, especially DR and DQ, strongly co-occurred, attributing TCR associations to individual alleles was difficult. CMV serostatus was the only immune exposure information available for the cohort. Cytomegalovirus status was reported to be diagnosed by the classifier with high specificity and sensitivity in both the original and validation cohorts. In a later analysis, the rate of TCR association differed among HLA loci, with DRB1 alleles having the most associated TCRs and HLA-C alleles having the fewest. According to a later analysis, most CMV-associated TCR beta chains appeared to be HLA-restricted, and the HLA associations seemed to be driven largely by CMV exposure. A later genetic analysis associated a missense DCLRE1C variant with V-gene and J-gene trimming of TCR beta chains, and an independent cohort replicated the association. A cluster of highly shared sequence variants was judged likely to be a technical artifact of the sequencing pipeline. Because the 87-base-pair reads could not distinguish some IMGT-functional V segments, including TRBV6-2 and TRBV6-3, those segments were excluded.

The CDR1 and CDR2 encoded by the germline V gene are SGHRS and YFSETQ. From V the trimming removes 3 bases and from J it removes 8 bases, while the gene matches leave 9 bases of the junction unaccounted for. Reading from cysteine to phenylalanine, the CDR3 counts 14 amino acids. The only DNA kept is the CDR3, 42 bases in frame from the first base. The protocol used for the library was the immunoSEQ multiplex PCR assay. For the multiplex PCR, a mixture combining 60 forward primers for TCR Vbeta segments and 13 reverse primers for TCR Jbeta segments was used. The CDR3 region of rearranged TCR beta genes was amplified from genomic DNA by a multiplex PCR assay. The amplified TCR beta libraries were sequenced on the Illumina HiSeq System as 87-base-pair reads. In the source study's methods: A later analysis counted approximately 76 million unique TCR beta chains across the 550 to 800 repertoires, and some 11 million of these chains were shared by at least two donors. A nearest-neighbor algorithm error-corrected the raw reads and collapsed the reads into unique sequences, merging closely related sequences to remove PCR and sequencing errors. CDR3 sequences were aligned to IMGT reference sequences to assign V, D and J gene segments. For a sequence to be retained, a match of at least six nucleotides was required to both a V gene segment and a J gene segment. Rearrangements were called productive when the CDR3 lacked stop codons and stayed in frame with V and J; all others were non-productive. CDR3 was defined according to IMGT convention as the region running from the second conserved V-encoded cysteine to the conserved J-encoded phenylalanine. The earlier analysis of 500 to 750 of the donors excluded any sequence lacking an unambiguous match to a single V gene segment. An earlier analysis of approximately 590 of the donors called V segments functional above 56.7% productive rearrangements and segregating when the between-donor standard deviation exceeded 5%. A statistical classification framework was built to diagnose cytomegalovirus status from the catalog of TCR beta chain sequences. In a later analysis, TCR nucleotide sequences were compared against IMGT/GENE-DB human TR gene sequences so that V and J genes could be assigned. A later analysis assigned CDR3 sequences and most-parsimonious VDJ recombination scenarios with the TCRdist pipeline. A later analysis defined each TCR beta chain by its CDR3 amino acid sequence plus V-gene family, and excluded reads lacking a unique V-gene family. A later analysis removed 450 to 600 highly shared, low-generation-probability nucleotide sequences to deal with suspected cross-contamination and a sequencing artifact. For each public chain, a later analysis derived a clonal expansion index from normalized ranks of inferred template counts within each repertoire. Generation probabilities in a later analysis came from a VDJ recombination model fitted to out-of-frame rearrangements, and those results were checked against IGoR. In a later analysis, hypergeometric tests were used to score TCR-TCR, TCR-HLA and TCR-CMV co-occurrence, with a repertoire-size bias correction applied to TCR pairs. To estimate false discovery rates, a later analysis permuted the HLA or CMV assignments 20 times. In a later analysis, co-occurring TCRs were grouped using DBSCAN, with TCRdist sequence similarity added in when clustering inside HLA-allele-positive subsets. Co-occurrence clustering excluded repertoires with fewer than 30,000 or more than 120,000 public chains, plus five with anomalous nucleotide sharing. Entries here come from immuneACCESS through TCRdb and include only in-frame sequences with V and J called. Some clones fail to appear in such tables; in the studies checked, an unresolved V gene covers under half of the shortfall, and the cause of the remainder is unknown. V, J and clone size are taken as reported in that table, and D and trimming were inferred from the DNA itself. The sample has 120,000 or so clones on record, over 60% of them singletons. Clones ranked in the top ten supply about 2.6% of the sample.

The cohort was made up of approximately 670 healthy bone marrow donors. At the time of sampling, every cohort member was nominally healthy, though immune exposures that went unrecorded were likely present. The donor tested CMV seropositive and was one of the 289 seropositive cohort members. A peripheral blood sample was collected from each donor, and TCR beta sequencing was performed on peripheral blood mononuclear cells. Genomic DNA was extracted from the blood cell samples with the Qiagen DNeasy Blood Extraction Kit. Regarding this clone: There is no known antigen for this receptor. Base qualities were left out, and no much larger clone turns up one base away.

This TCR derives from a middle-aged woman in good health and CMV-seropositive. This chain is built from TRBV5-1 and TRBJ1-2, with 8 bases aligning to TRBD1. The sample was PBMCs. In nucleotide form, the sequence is TGCGCCAGCAGCTGGGCCGGGACAGGAGGCGGCTACACCTTC. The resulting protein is CASSWAGTGGGYTF.